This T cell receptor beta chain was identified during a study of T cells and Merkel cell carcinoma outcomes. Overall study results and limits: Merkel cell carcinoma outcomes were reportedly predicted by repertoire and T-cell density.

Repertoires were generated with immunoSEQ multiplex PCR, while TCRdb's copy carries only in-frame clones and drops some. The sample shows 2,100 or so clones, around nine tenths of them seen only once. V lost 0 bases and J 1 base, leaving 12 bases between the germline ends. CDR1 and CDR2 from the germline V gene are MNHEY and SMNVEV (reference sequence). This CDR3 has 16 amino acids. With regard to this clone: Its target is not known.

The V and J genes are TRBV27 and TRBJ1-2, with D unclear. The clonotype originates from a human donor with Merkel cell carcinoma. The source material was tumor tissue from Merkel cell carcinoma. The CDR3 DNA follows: TGTGCCAGCAGTTTATCCGCACAGCCCCTTAACTATGGCTACACCTTC. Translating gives CASSLSAQPLNYGYTF.